Listed below are T cell receptor beta chains from one sample, sequenced in a study of blood T cell repertoires in COVID-19. Repertoires were generated with immunoSEQ multiplex PCR, while TCRdb's copy carries only in-frame clones and drops some. The table lists 310,000 or so clones, approximately 86% of them singletons. The sample consisted of peripheral blood. These receptors came from a man aged 25-40 years with COVID-19, enrolled during active disease. Each CDR3 is given with its conserved first and last residue. D genes are given only for firm matches. Size values are once, few and many counts, or a class for expanded clones, and some rows have none.

clone_size,j_call,v_call,d_call,cdr3_nt,cdr3_aa
NA,TRBJ2-7,TRBV6-5,TRBD1,TGTGCCAGCAGTTCCCCGAGACAGGGGCTCCGCGAGCAGTACTTC,CASSSPRQGLREQYF
NA,TRBJ2-2,TRBV18,NA,TGTGCCAGCTCACCAGGGGCCTCGAACACCGGGGAGCTGTTTTTT,CASSPGASNTGELFF
NA,TRBJ2-1,TRBV5-4,TRBD2,TGTGCCAGCAGCCCGGGGGGTAGCGGGAGGGCCGGAACCAATGAGCAGTTCTTC,CASSPGGSGRAGTNEQFF
NA,TRBJ2-1,TRBV30,NA,TGTGCCTGGGCGCGAGGGTACAATGAGCAGTTCTTC,CAWARGYNEQFF
NA,TRBJ2-3,TRBV7-2,TRBD1,TGTGCCAGCAGCACATACGGACAGGGCCCAGATACGCAGTATTTT,CASSTYGQGPDTQYF
few,TRBJ1-5,TRBV5-6,NA,TGTGCCAGCAGCTTCTGGGGGGGCAATCAGCCCCAGCATTTT,CASSFWGGNQPQHF
few,TRBJ2-5,TRBV24-1,TRBD2,TGTGCCACCAGTGATTCGGACGGGGGGGTAGAGACCCAGTACTTC,CATSDSDGGVETQYF
NA,TRBJ1-2,TRBV9,NA,TGTGCCAGCAGCCCCGGACAGAGCTACTATGGCTACACCTTC,CASSPGQSYYGYTF
NA,TRBJ1-2,TRBV5-6,NA,TGTGCCAGCAGCTTGATGGCGGTCTATGGCTACACCTTC,CASSLMAVYGYTF
NA,TRBJ1-1,TRBV28,NA,TGTGCCAGCAGTTTAGGGGGAGGGGTGAACACTGAAGCTTTCTTT,CASSLGGGVNTEAFF
NA,TRBJ2-7,TRBV28,TRBD1,TGTGCCAGCATTGAGAAGGGGGCTGCCTACGAGCAGTACTTC,CASIEKGAAYEQYF
NA,TRBJ2-7,TRBV6-5,TRBD2,TGTGCCAGCAGTTCCCGGACTAGCGGGGACGAGCAGTACTTC,CASSSRTSGDEQYF
NA,TRBJ2-7,TRBV5-1,TRBD1,TGCGCCAGCAGCCCCACTGACAGGGTTGAGCAGTACTTC,CASSPTDRVEQYF
NA,TRBJ2-7,TRBV28,NA,TGTGCCAGCAGTTCCAGGGGTCTCCTCTCCTACGAGCAGTACTTC,CASSSRGLLSYEQYF
NA,TRBJ2-5,TRBV4-2,NA,TGTGCCAGCAGCCAAGGGGGGCAGCTCTTCCAAGAGACCCAGTACTTC,CASSQGGQLFQETQYF
NA,TRBJ2-2,TRBV19,TRBD1,TGTGCCAGTAGTATCCAGGGGGTCGCCGGGGAGCTGTTTTTT,CASSIQGVAGELFF
NA,TRBJ2-1,TRBV19,TRBD2,TGTGCCAGTAGTATAGGAGGGTTGGGGAGCGGGAACCACAATGAGCAGTTCTTC,CASSIGGLGSGNHNEQFF
NA,TRBJ1-2,TRBV5-1,NA,TGCGCCAGCAGCCAACCAGGGGTTTCGCACATTTATGGCTACACCTTC,CASSQPGVSHIYGYTF
NA,TRBJ2-7,TRBV9,TRBD2,TGTGCCAGCAGCGTAGGAACGGGAGGCGAGCAGTACTTC,CASSVGTGGEQYF
NA,TRBJ1-4,TRBV28,TRBD1,TGTGCCAGCAGCCTCGGGACAGTCGCCGAAAAACTGTTTTTT,CASSLGTVAEKLFF
few,TRBJ1-1,TRBV13,NA,TGTGCCAGCAGCCATTACGGACAGCCGAACACTGAAGCTTTCTTT,CASSHYGQPNTEAFF
NA,TRBJ2-1,TRBV29-1,TRBD1,TGCAGCGGGTGGACAGGCGACTACAATGAGCAGTTCTTC,CSGWTGDYNEQFF
NA,TRBJ1-2,TRBV12-3/TRBV12-4,NA,TGTGCCAGCAGTTTGGGACAAAACTATGGCTACACCTTC,CASSLGQNYGYTF
NA,TRBJ1-1,TRBV7-2,NA,TGTGCCAGCAGCCTACCCTGGGGCCGGAACACTGAAGCTTTCTTT,CASSLPWGRNTEAFF
NA,TRBJ2-1,TRBV7-9,NA,TGTGCCAGCAGCTTATCAGGGGTGGGGGATGAGCAGTTCTTC,CASSLSGVGDEQFF
NA,TRBJ2-7,TRBV7-2,NA,TGTGCCAGCAGCTTACAGGATACAACCTACGAGCAGTACTTC,CASSLQDTTYEQYF
NA,TRBJ2-1,TRBV4-3,TRBD2,TGCGCCAGCAGCCAACATTCCCGTCCTAGCGGGTATGGCTACAATGAGCAGTTCTTC,CASSQHSRPSGYGYNEQFF
NA,TRBJ2-1,TRBV4-3,NA,TGCGCCAGCAGCCGCGATCGTAATAGGGGTAATGAGCAGTTCTTC,CASSRDRNRGNEQFF
once,TRBJ2-7,TRBV29-1,NA,TGCAGCGTTTCGCTTGGTGGGCACGAGCAGTACTTC,CSVSLGGHEQYF
NA,TRBJ2-3,TRBV18,TRBD1,TGTGCCAGCTCGGGACAGGAGTACACAGATACGCAGTATTTT,CASSGQEYTDTQYF
NA,TRBJ2-3,TRBV28,TRBD2,TGTGCCAGCAGCACAGCGGGAAGGTTCGCAGATACGCAGTATTTT,CASSTAGRFADTQYF
NA,TRBJ1-1,TRBV6-1,NA,TGTGCCAGCAGTGAAGCCCGGACAGCTAGTCCTGAAGCTTTCTTT,CASSEARTASPEAFF
once,TRBJ1-2,TRBV9,TRBD1,TGTGCCAGCAGCGATTCAACAGGGGGCCGGGGCTACACCTTC,CASSDSTGGRGYTF
NA,TRBJ1-5,TRBV11-2,NA,TGTGCCAGCAGCTCCCCCGGTCAGCCCCAGCATTTT,CASSSPGQPQHF
NA,TRBJ2-7,TRBV2,TRBD1,TGTGCCAGCAGTGCTTGGGACAGGGGCTACGAGCAGTACTTC,CASSAWDRGYEQYF
NA,TRBJ2-7,TRBV5-1,NA,TGCGCCAGCAGTCCTCCCGACAGCTACGAGCAGTACTTC,CASSPPDSYEQYF
once,TRBJ2-7,TRBV18,NA,TGTGCCAGCTCCCCGGGCGGGGCTGGCCACGAGCAGTACTTC,CASSPGGAGHEQYF
NA,TRBJ2-7,TRBV28,NA,TGTGCCAGCAGTTTGAAACAGGTCGGGCAGTACTTC,CASSLKQVGQYF
once,TRBJ2-1,TRBV27,TRBD1,TGTGCCAGCAAGACAGGGGGAGGTGAGCAGTTCTTC,CASKTGGGEQFF
NA,TRBJ1-5,TRBV4-3,NA,TGCGCCAGCAGCCAAGAGCGCCACAATCAGCCCCAGCATTTT,CASSQERHNQPQHF
NA,TRBJ2-1,TRBV12-3/TRBV12-4,NA,TGTGCCAGCAGTTTTCCCGGGTACAATGAGCAGTTCTTC,CASSFPGYNEQFF